The source of this T cell receptor (beta chain) is a study of neurological immune-mediated disorders. Findings of the study overall: The most TCR clonal expansion was seen in HTLV-1-associated myelopathy, and the least was seen in multiple sclerosis, which fell below healthy controls. Private repertoires in all groups were suggested, as expanded clones shared no CDR3 amino acid sequences across subjects.

The CDR3 loop spans 16 amino acids. Germline-derived CDR1 and CDR2 are SGHTA and FQGNSA. The V gene end was trimmed by 1 base and the J gene end by 0 bases; junction bases not matched to a gene: 3. TCRdb redid the calling of the 5' RACE reads with MiXCR, one entry per CDR3 protein. The data show more than 20,000 distinct CDR3 sequences, with around 15% seen just once and around 16% held by the top ten. There are many counts of this clonotype. The antigen is not known. This TCR was sampled from a female donor with HTLV-1-associated myelopathy (HAM/TSP). This sequence joins TRBV7-2 and TRBJ1-1; 9 positions agree with TRBD1. Sequencing was performed on PBMCs. The CDR3 region has the DNA TGTGCCAGCAGCTTAGTCGGGACAGGGATGAACACTGAAGCTTTCTTT. Amino acids: CASSLVGTGMNTEAFF.